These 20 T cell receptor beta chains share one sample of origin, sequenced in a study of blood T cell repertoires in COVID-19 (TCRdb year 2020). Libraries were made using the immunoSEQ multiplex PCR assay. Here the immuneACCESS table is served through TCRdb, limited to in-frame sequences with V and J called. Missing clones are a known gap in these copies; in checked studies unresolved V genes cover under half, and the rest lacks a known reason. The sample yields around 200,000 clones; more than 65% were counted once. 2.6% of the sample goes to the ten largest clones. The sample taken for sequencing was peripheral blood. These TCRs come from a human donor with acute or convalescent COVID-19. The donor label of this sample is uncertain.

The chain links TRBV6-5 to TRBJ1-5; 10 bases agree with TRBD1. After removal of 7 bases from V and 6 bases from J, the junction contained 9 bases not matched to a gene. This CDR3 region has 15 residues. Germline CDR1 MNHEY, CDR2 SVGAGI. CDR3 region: CASTESGQGVQPQHF. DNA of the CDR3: TGTGCCAGCACCGAATCCGGACAGGGGGTTCAGCCCCAGCATTTT.

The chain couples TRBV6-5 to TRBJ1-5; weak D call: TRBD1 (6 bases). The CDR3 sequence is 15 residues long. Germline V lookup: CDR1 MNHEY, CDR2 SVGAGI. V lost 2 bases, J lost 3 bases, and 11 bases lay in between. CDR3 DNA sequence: TGTGCCAGCAGTTACGGCAGGGACAACAATCAGCCCCAGCATTTT. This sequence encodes CASSYGRDNNQPQHF.

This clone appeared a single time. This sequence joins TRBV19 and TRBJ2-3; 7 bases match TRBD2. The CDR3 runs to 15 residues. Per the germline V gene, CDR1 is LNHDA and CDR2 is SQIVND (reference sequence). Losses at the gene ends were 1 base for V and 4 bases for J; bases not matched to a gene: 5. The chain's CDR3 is CASSIAGREADTQYF. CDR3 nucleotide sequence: TGTGCCAGTAGTATAGCGGGGAGGGAGGCAGATACGCAGTATTTT.

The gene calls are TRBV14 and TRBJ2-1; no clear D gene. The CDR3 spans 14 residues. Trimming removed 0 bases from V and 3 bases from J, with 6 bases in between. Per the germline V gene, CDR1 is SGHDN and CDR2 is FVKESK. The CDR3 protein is CASSQDGLYNEQFF. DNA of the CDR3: TGTGCCAGCAGCCAAGATGGCCTCTACAATGAGCAGTTCTTC.

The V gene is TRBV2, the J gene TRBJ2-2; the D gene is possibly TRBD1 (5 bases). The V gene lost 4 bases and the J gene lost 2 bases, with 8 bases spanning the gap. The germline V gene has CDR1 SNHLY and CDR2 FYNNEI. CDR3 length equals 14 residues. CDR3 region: CASSVDTNTGELFF. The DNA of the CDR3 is TGTGCCAGCAGTGTGGACACCAACACCGGGGAGCTGTTTTTT.

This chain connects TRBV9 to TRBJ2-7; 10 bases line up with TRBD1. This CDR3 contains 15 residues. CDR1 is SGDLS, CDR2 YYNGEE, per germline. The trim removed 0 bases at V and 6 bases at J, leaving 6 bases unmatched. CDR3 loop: CASSVEGGQGFEQYF. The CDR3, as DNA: TGTGCCAGCAGCGTAGAGGGGGGACAGGGGTTCGAGCAGTACTTC. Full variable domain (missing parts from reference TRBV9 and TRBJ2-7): DSGVTQTPKHLITATGQRVTLRCSPRSGDLSVYWYQQSLDQGLQFLIQYYNGEERAKGNILERFSAQQFPDLHSELNLSSLELGDSALYFCASSVEGGQGFEQYFGPGTRLTVT.

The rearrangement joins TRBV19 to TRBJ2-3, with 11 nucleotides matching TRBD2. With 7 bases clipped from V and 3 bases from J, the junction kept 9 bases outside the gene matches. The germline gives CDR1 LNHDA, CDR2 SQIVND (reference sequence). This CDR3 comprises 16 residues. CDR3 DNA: TGTGCCAGTACGGCCGGGAGACTAGCGGGGACAGATACGCAGTATTTT. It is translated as CASTAGRLAGTDTQYF. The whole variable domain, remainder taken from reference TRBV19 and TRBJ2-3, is DGGITQSPKYLFRKEGQNVTLSCEQNLNHDAMYWYRQDPGQGLRLIYYSQIVNDFQKGDIAEGYSVSREKKESFPLTVTSAQKNPTAFYLCASTAGRLAGTDTQYFGPGTRLTVL.

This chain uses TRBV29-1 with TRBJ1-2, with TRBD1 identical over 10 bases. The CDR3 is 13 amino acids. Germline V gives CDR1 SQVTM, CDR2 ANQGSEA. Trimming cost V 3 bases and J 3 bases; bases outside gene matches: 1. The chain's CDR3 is CSVETGGDYGYTF. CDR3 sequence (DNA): TGCAGCGTTGAGACAGGGGGCGACTATGGCTACACCTTC.

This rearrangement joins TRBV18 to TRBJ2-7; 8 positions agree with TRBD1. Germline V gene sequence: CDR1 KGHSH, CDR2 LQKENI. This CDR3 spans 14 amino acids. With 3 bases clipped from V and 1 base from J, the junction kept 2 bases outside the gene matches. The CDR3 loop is CASSPGQASYEQYF. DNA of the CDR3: TGTGCCAGCTCACCGGGACAGGCATCCTACGAGCAGTACTTC.

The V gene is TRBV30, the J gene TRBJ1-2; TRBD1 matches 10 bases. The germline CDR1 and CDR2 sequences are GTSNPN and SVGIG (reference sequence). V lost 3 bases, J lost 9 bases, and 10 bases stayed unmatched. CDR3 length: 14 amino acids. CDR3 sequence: CAWRDRGIEGRYTF. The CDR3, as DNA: TGTGCCTGGAGGGACAGGGGGATAGAGGGTCGCTACACCTTC.

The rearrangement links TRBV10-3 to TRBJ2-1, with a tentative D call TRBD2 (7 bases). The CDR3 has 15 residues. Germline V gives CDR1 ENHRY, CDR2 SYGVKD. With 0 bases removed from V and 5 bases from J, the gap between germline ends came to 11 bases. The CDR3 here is CAISESTGGNNEQFF. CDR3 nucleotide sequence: TGTGCCATCAGTGAGTCAACGGGGGGCAACAATGAGCAGTTCTTC.

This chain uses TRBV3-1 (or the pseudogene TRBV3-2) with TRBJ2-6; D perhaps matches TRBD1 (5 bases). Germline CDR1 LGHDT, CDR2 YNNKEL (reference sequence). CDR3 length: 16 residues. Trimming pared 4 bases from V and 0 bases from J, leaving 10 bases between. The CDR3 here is CASSLSGNSGANVLTF. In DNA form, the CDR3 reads TGTGCCAGCAGCCTCTCAGGGAACTCTGGGGCCAACGTCCTGACTTTC.

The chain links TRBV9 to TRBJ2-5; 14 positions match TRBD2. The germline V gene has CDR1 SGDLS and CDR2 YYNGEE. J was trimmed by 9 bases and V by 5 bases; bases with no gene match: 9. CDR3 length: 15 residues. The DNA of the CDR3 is TGTGCCAGCAGTCGGACTAGCGGGAGGAACCTTGCCCAGTACTTC. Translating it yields CASSRTSGRNLAQYF.

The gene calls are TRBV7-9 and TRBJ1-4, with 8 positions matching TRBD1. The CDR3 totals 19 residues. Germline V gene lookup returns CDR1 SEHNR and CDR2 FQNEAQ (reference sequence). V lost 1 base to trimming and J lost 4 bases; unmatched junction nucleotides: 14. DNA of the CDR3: TGTGCCAGCAGCTTAGAACGGCTCGGACAGGGACTTCTTAATGAAAAACTGTTTTTT. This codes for CASSLERLGQGLLNEKLFF.

Here the CDR3 reads CASTPRRGGITAYEQYF. The CDR3 DNA sequence: TGTGCCAGCACCCCGAGAAGGGGGGGGATTACGGCCTACGAGCAGTACTTC. V gene TRBV21-1 combines with J gene TRBJ2-7; the table assigns TRBD2, which was not confirmed against the DNA. TRBV21-1 is deemed a pseudogene. The CDR3 runs 17 residues.

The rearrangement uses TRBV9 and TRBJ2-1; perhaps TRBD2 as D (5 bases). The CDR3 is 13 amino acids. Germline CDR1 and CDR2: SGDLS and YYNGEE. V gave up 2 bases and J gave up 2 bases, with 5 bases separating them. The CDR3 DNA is TGTGCCAGCAGCGTCGGGGCCTACAATGAGCAGTTCTTC. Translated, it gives CASSVGAYNEQFF.

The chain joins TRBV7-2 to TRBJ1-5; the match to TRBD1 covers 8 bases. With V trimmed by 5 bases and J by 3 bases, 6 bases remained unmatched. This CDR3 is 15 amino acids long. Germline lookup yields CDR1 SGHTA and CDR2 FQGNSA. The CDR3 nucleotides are TGTGCCAGCAGCCCAAGGACAGGGAACAATCAGCCCCAGCATTTT. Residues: CASSPRTGNNQPQHF.

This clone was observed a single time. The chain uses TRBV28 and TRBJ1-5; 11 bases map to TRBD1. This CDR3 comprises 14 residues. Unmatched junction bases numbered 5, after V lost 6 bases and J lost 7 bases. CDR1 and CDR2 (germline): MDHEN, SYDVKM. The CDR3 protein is CASRGQGEGQPQHF. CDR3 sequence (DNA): TGTGCCAGCAGGGGACAGGGGGAAGGCCAGCCCCAGCATTTT.

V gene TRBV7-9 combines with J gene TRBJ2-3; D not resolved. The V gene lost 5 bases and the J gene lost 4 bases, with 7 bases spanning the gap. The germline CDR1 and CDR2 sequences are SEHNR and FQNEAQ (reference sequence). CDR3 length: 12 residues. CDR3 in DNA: TGTGCCAGCAGCGAAACAGCAGATACGCAGTATTTT. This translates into CASSETADTQYF.

The CDR3 sequence: CAWKQGDQPQHF. The CDR3 nucleotides read TGTGCCTGGAAACAGGGGGATCAGCCCCAGCATTTT. This chain connects TRBV30 to TRBJ1-5, with 8 nucleotides matching TRBD1. The V segment lost 4 bases and the J segment 5 bases; nucleotides outside the gene matches: 1. The CDR3 extends over 12 amino acids. CDR1 GTSNPN and CDR2 SVGIG come from the germline V gene (reference sequence).